The 21 T cell receptor beta chains below were found in one sample sequenced in a study of shared clonotypes between healthy human individuals. Using immunoSEQ multiplex PCR, the repertoire was profiled, and TCRdb retains in-frame clones only, with some absent. The sample has more than 2,000,000 clones, 85% to 95% seen once. Material for sequencing was naive CD4+ T cells from PBMCs. Subset denoted: CD45RA+ positively selected. The receptors come from a man aged 18 to 29 in good health. Some clones in this sample may be carry-over from other donors' samples.

The chain couples TRBV19 to TRBJ1-1; D ambiguous. The CDR3 spans 14 residues. The V gene's germline CDR1 is LNHDA and CDR2 SQIVND (reference sequence). The V and J ends lost 7 bases and 10 bases respectively, with 22 bases between them. DNA of the CDR3: TGTGCCAGTATCCATCCTGCCAACACAGCGCGAGCTTTCTTT. Its protein product is CASIHPANTARAFF.

The chain links TRBV6-6 to TRBJ2-7; a weak D match, TRBD1 (5 bases). This CDR3 spans 14 amino acids. Germline CDR1 and CDR2: MNHNY and SVGAGI (reference sequence). V lost 7 bases, J lost 1 base, and 14 bases lay in between. The CDR3 sequence is CASITNPGSYEQYF. The CDR3 DNA is TGTGCCAGCATCACAAACCCAGGGTCCTACGAGCAGTACTTC.

This chain uses TRBV10-3 with TRBJ2-3; possible D gene TRBD1, 6 bases. V lost 0 bases to trimming and J lost 6 bases, with 13 bases between them. This CDR3 comprises 15 residues. Germline V CDR1 and CDR2: ENHRY, SYGVKD. CDR3 loop: CAISESSSRGDTQYF. Here the CDR3 DNA reads TGTGCCATCAGTGAGTCCTCCAGCAGGGGCGATACGCAGTATTTT.

The CDR3 sequence: CASSVAGGPGEQYF. In nucleotides, the CDR3 is TGTGCCAGCAGCGTAGCGGGAGGGCCGGGCGAGCAGTACTTC. J is TRBJ2-7 and V is TRBV9; 8 bases match TRBD2. Germline lookup yields CDR1 SGDLS and CDR2 YYNGEE. The CDR3 is 14 residues long. The V segment lost 0 bases and the J segment 6 bases; nucleotides outside the gene matches: 5.

This sequence joins TRBV29-1 and TRBJ2-1; TRBD2 matches 8 bases. The CDR3 is 14 residues long. Trimming removed 8 bases from V and 3 bases from J; junction bases left unmatched: 9. Germline values: CDR1 SQVTM, CDR2 ANQGSEA. The CDR3 loop is CSFAGGAFYNEQFF. The CDR3 DNA sequence: TGCAGCTTTGCCGGGGGGGCTTTCTACAATGAGCAGTTCTTC.

This rearrangement joins TRBV27 to TRBJ2-5; D is possibly TRBD2 (5 bases). CDR1 is MNHEY, CDR2 SMNVEV, per germline (reference sequence). V gave up 6 bases and J gave up 9 bases, with 11 bases separating them. This CDR3 spans 11 amino acids. The CDR3 nucleotides are TGTGCCAGCAGCAGACGGGGTGCCCAGTACTTC. Translated: CASSRRGAQYF.

The chain joins TRBV5-1 to TRBJ2-1; D unclear. Germline CDR1 is SGHRS and CDR2 is YFSETQ. This CDR3 has 14 amino acids. V shed 0 bases and J shed 5 bases, with 9 bases lying between them. This chain's CDR3 is CASSLAQSNNEQFF. The CDR3 DNA reads TGCGCCAGCAGCTTGGCCCAGAGCAACAATGAGCAGTTCTTC.

J is TRBJ2-6 and V is TRBV4-1, with 7 bases matching TRBD1. V shed 7 bases, J shed 0 bases, and the junction held 6 bases outside the gene matches. Germline V CDR1 and CDR2: MGHRA, YSYEKL. The length of the CDR3 is 16 residues. The CDR3: CASTGTVISGANVLTF. The DNA for the CDR3 is TGCGCCAGCACCGGGACAGTGATCTCTGGGGCCAACGTCCTGACTTTC.

This sequence joins TRBV6-5 and TRBJ2-7; weak D call: TRBD2 (6 bases). With 0 bases removed from V and 7 bases from J, the gap between germline ends came to 16 bases. CDR3 length: 15 residues. Germline CDR1 is MNHEY and CDR2 is SVGAGI. The CDR3 coding sequence is TGTGCCAGCAGTTACTCGACGGGAGATCGTGGTGAGCAGTACTTC. As protein: CASSYSTGDRGEQYF.

The J gene is TRBJ2-4, the V gene TRBV15; D gene uncertain. Germline-derived CDR1 and CDR2 are LNHNV and YYDKDF (reference sequence). V dropped 0 bases and J dropped 0 bases, with 15 bases sitting between them. The CDR3 extends over 18 amino acids. CDR3 residues: CATSRDKPSRVAKNIQYF. As DNA, the CDR3 is TGTGCCACCAGCAGAGATAAGCCTAGTAGAGTAGCCAAAAACATTCAGTACTTC.

The CDR3 loop is CASSIGLAEETQYF. The CDR3 bases are TGTGCCAGCAGCATCGGACTAGCCGAAGAGACCCAGTACTTC. The chain is built from TRBV7-9 and TRBJ2-5; 8 bases line up with TRBD2. CDR1 is SEHNR and CDR2 is FQNEAQ in the germline V gene (reference sequence). J lost 3 bases, V lost 5 bases, and 5 bases had no gene match. The CDR3 totals 14 residues.

This clone has more than one count but fewer than ten. Written as DNA, the CDR3 is TGCAGCGCCCTTGGGCGGGTAATGAACACTGAAGCTTTCTTT. This codes for CSALGRVMNTEAFF. V is TRBV29-1 and J is TRBJ1-1; no reliable D call. Trimming cost V 7 bases and J 0 bases, with 15 bases left between them. Germline V gene sequence: CDR1 SQVTM, CDR2 ANQGSEA. This CDR3 contains 14 residues.

J is TRBJ2-6 and V is TRBV7-9, with no clear D. V was clipped by 4 bases and J by 0 bases, with 16 bases between them. This CDR3 has 18 residues. Germline V gives CDR1 SEHNR, CDR2 FQNEAQ (reference sequence). The DNA for the CDR3 is TGTGCCAGCAGCTCATTGAGACCCGCAGCCTCTGGGGCCAACGTCCTGACTTTC. Protein product: CASSSLRPAASGANVLTF. Using reference TRBV7-9 and TRBJ2-6 for the parts outside the CDR3, the full variable domain is DTGVSQNPRHKITKRGQNVTFRCDPISEHNRLYWYRQTLGQGPEFLTYFQNEAQLEKSRLLSDRFSAERPKGSFSTLEIQRTEQGDSAMYLCASSSLRPAASGANVLTFGAGSRLTVL.

Comment on this clone: The sample carries other DNA sequences with the same CDR3. The V and J genes are TRBV5-1 and TRBJ1-2; TRBD1 might be the D (6 bases). Looked up from germline, CDR1 is SGHRS and CDR2 is YFSETQ. The CDR3 has 14 residues. V shed 1 base and J shed 3 bases, with 10 bases lying between them. The CDR3 region is CASSLSPGDYGYTF. DNA of the CDR3: TGCGCCAGCAGCTTGTCACCAGGGGACTATGGCTACACCTTC.

The rearrangement joins TRBV6-5 to TRBJ2-1; no definite D call. Trimming pared 2 bases from V and 11 bases from J, leaving 7 bases between. Germline V gene lookup returns CDR1 MNHEY and CDR2 SVGAGI. CDR3 length: 11 amino acids. CDR3 sequence: CASSYGSQQFF. The CDR3 nucleotides read TGTGCCAGCAGTTACGGGTCCCAGCAGTTCTTC.

This chain joins TRBV30 and TRBJ1-5; 7 nucleotides line up with TRBD1. With V trimmed by 0 bases and J by 4 bases, 6 bases remained unmatched. CDR3 length: 15 amino acids. Germline-derived CDR1 and CDR2 are GTSNPN and SVGIG (reference sequence). This CDR3 reads CAWSVAAGGNQPQHF. The DNA for the CDR3 is TGTGCCTGGAGTGTAGCGGCAGGGGGTAATCAGCCCCAGCATTTT.

The genes are TRBV2 and TRBJ2-1; D gene ambiguous. Germline lookup yields CDR1 SNHLY and CDR2 FYNNEI. The CDR3 has 11 residues. V was trimmed by 10 bases and J by 10 bases, leaving 14 bases between them. CDR3 coding DNA: TGTGCCACCTCCTCCAATCGAGAGCAGTTCTTC. Translating gives CATSSNREQFF.

The V and J genes are TRBV10-2 and TRBJ2-3, with D possibly being TRBD2 (6 bases). This CDR3 contains 13 residues. Between the trimmed V and J ends, which lost 3 bases and 5 bases, there was a span of 9 bases. Germline lookup yields CDR1 WSHSY and CDR2 SAAADI. CDR3 nucleotide sequence: TGCGCCAGCAGTGATTTGCGGGAAGATACGCAGTATTTT. Protein sequence: CASSDLREDTQYF.

This chain connects TRBV28 to TRBJ2-5; D remains unclear. Germline V gives CDR1 MDHEN, CDR2 SYDVKM. The length of the CDR3 is 13 residues. V dropped 2 bases and J dropped 7 bases, with 11 bases sitting between them. CDR3 amino acids: CASSLGVPRTQYF. The CDR3 DNA follows: TGTGCCAGCAGTTTAGGGGTTCCAAGGACCCAGTACTTC.

This clone was seen once. The rearrangement joins TRBV14 to TRBJ2-3; 7 bases map to TRBD1. The CDR3 contains 15 residues. V lost 4 bases, J lost 2 bases, and 6 bases stayed unmatched. The germline CDR1 and CDR2 sequences are SGHDN and FVKESK. The CDR3: CASSPQGSPTDTQYF. The CDR3 DNA is TGTGCCAGCAGCCCACAGGGGAGTCCCACAGATACGCAGTATTTT. The complete variable domain, with remaining parts taken from reference TRBV14 and TRBJ2-3, reads EAGVTQFPSHSVIEKGQTVTLRCDPISGHDNLYWYRRVMGKEIKFLLHFVKESKQDESGMPNNRFLAERTGGTYSTLKVQPAELEDSGVYFCASSPQGSPTDTQYFGPGTRLTVL.

The V and J genes are TRBV11-2 and TRBJ2-7; 7 positions match TRBD1. The CDR3 is 14 amino acids. Losses at the gene ends were 4 bases for V and 7 bases for J; bases not matched to a gene: 10. CDR1 and CDR2 (germline): SGHAT, FQNNGV. CDR3 loop: CASSSLRGQTEQYF. DNA of the CDR3: TGTGCCAGCAGCTCACTGAGGGGGCAGACAGAGCAGTACTTC.